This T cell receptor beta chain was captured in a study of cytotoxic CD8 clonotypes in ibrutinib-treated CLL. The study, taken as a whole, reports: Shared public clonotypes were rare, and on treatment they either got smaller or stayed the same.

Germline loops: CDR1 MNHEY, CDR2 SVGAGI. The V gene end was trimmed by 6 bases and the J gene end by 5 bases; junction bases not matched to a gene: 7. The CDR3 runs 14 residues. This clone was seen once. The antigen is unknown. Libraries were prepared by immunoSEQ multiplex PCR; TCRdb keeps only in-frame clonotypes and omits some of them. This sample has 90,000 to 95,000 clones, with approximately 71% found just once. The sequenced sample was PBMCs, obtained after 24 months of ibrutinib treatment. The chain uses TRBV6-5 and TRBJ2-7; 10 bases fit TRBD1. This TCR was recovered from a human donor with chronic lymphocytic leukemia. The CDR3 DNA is TGTGCCAGCAGAACCGGGACAGGGGCTCACGAGCAGTACTTC. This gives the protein CASRTGTGAHEQYF.